These 6 T cell receptor beta chains share one sample of origin, sequenced in a study of blood T cells in healthy people across ages. It was with a sample-barcoded 5' primer and a J-beta primer mix that a second PCR of roughly 6 to 12 cycles was run. MiXCR was run by TCRdb on the 5' RACE reads, yielding one entry per CDR3 protein. The data show about 1.5 million distinct CDR3 sequences, around 40% seen once. Sequenced: blood. All receptors derive from a woman aged 18-29 years in good health.

Only a few counts were recorded for this clonotype. The genes are TRBV7-2 and TRBJ1-2; D unclear. CDR1 is SGHTA and CDR2 is FQGNSA in the germline V gene. The ends were cut back, 4 bases at V and 1 base at J, with 7 bases in the middle. The CDR3 is made up of 13 amino acids. CDR3 protein: CASSSTRNYGYTF. The CDR3, as DNA: TGTGCCAGCAGCTCGACACGTAACTATGGCTACACCTTC.

This clonotype was recorded at least ten times. This chain uses TRBV5-1 with TRBJ2-5, with 7 bases aligning to TRBD2. V lost 3 bases and J lost 2; bases outside the gene matches: 10. Germline loops: CDR1 SGHRS, CDR2 YFSETQ. This CDR3 spans 16 amino acids. In DNA form, the CDR3 reads TGCGCCAGCAGCTCGCTAGGAGCGGGGACTCAAGAGACCCAGTACTTC. Amino acids: CASSSLGAGTQETQYF.

The gene calls are TRBV11-2 and TRBJ2-5; 9 nucleotides line up with TRBD2. The CDR3 has 16 amino acids. V trimming: 2 bases; J trimming: 11 bases; junction bases outside the gene matches: 15. Per the germline V gene, CDR1 is SGHAT and CDR2 is FQNNGV. Here the CDR3 reads CASSLQRLAGYNEQYF. Written as DNA, the CDR3 is TGTGCCAGCAGCTTACAACGGCTAGCGGGGTACAATGAGCAGTACTTC.

This rearrangement joins TRBV11-1 to TRBJ2-1; 9 bases are shared with TRBD2. The J segment lost 9 bases and the V segment lost 3 bases, leaving 9 bases of the junction unmatched. In germline, CDR1 is SGHAT, CDR2 FQDESV (reference sequence). CDR3 length: 15 amino acids. DNA for the CDR3: TGTGCCAGCAGCTTGGCGGGAGGGCCGGGTTTTGAGCAGTTCTTC. Its protein is CASSLAGGPGFEQFF. Based on the CDR3 plus reference TRBV11-1 and TRBJ2-1, the full variable domain is EAEVAQSPRYKITEKSQAVAFWCDPISGHATLYWYRQILGQGPELLVQFQDESVVDDSQLPKDRFSAERLKGVDSTLKIQPAELGDSAMYLCASSLAGGPGFEQFFGPGTRLTVL.

The V gene is TRBV6-5, the J gene TRBJ1-2; D remains ambiguous. Trimming shortened V by 5 bases and J by 4 bases, and 17 bases separated the two germline ends. In germline, CDR1 is MNHEY, CDR2 SVGAGI. The CDR3 loop spans 15 amino acids. This chain's CDR3 is CASSPPTSFPYGYTF. As DNA, the CDR3 is TGTGCCAGCAGTCCCCCGACATCATTCCCCTATGGCTACACCTTC.

The chain carries TRBV9 and TRBJ1-4; D is uncertain. The CDR3 is made up of 15 amino acids. V was shortened by 0 bases and J by 5 bases, with 11 bases between the two germline ends. Germline-derived CDR1 and CDR2 are SGDLS and YYNGEE. The CDR3 DNA sequence: TGTGCCAGCAGCGTAGTCGGTAGCCCAAATGAAAAACTGTTTTTT. It translates to CASSVVGSPNEKLFF.